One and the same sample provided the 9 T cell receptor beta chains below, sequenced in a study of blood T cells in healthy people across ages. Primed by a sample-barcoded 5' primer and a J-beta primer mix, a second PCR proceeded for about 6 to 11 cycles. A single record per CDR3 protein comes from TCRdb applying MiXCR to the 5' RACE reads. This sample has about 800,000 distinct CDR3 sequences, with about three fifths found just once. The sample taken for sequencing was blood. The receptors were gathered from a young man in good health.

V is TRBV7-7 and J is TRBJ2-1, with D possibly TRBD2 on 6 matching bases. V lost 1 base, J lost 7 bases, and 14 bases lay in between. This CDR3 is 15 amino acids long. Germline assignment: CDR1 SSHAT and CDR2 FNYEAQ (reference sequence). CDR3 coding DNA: TGTGCCAGCAGCTTAGGACAGAACGCGGGGAATGAGCAGTTCTTC. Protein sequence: CASSLGQNAGNEQFF.

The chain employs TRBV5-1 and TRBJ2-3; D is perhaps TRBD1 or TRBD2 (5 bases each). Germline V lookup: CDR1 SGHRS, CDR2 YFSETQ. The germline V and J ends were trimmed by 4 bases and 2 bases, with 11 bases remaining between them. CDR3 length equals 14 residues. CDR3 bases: TGCGCCAGCAGCCGGGACCTCGCCACAGATACGCAGTATTTT. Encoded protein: CASSRDLATDTQYF.

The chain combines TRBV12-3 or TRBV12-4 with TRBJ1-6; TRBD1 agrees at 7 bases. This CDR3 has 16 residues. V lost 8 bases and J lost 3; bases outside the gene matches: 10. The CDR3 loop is CASGRTGPHYNSPLHF. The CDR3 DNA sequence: TGTGCCAGCGGGCGGACAGGCCCCCACTATAATTCACCCCTCCACTTT.

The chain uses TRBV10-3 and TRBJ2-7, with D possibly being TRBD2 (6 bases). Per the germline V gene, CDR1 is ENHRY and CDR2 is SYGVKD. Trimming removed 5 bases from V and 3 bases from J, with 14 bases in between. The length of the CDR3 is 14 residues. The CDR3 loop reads CAISTPTRDYEQYF. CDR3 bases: TGTGCCATCAGTACCCCCACGCGGGACTACGAGCAGTACTTC.

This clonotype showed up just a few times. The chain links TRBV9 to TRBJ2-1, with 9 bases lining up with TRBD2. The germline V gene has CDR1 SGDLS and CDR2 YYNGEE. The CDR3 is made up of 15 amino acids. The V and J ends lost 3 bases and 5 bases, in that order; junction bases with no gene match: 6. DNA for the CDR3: TGTGCCAGCAGCGCAGGGGCTAGCGGGAACAATGAGCAGTTCTTC. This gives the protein CASSAGASGNNEQFF.

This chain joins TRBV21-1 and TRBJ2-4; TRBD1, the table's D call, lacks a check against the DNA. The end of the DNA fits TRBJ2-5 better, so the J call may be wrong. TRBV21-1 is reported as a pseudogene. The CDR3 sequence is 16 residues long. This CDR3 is CASNKRGTVLCETQYF. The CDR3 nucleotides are TGTGCCAGCAACAAAAGAGGGACAGTCTTGTGCGAGACCCAGTACTTC.

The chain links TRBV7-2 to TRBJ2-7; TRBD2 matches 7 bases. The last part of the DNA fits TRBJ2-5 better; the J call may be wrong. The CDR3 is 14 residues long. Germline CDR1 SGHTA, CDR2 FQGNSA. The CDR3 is CASGLTSAEETQYF. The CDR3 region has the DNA TGTGCCAGCGGCCTCACTAGCGCGGAAGAGACCCAGTACTTC.

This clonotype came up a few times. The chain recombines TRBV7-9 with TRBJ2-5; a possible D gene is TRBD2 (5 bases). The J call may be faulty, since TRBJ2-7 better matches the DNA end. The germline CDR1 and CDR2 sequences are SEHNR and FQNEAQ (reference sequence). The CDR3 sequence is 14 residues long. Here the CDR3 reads CASSLFPGTYEQYF. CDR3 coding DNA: TGTGCCAGCAGCTTGTTCCCGGGAACCTACGAGCAGTACTTC.

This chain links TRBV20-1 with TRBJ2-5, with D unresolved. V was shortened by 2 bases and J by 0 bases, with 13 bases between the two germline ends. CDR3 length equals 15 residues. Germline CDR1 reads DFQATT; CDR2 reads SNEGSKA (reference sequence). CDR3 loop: CSARPTTDYQETQYF. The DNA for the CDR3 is TGCAGTGCTAGACCAACCACCGACTACCAAGAGACCCAGTACTTC.